The clone carrying this TCR beta chain was counted only a few times. Indicated time point: newly diagnosed GD, antithyroid drugs for less than 3 months. PBMC RNA was the source of the TCR library. CDR3-region Arm-PCR and iRepertoire HTBI primers produced the TCR beta libraries. From the multiplex PCR reads, TCRdb called clonotypes with MiXCR, one entry per CDR3 protein. This sample yields about 610,000 distinct CDR3 sequences, of which 15% to 20% are seen a single time; about 11% belongs to the top ten. This entry belongs to a study of regulatory T cells in long-lasting Graves disease. Germline CDR1 is SGHRS and CDR2 is YFSETQ. The CDR3 contains 17 residues. J lost 7 bases, V lost 0 bases, and 7 bases had no gene match. The sample also formed part of further work on T cells in Graves' hyperthyroidism and ophthalmopathy.

The sequenced sample was peripheral blood mononuclear cells (PBMCs), obtained at new diagnosis, from a patient treated with antithyroid drugs. This TCR came from a man between 18 and 29 years old with Graves disease. The chain is built from TRBV5-1 and TRBJ2-1; TRBD2 agrees at 13 bases. CDR3 nucleotides: TGCGCCAGCAGCTTGGCCCCGGGACTAGCGGGAAGGAATGAGCAGTTCTTC. This encodes CASSLAPGLAGRNEQFF.